This T cell receptor beta chain is from a study of CD8 T cells in Susac syndrome. CD8+ and CD4+ blood T cells underwent TCR beta sequencing. Purification of the CD8+ and CD4+ T cells relied on negative isolation, and TEMRA cells underwent FACS enrichment. Reverse transcription of roughly 0.45 to 1 ug RNA used random hexamers. The authors amplified TCR beta CDR3 across 54 Vbeta and 13 Jbeta using immunoSEQ multiplex PCR. TCRdb re-analysed the immunoSEQ multiplex PCR reads in MiXCR, keeping a single row per CDR3 protein. The sample has about 210,000 distinct CDR3 sequences; approximately 95% are singletons. This clonotype occurred once. Its target is unknown. Germline CDR1 is MNHEY and CDR2 is SMNVEV (reference sequence). This CDR3 is 16 amino acids long. The J segment lost 1 base and the V segment lost 5 bases, leaving 7 bases of the junction unmatched. Whole-study findings and limits: Only a relatively small number of individuals were included in the TCR sequencing and HLA analysis.

The sequencing sample was made of CD4+ T cells from PBMCs. V is TRBV27 and J is TRBJ2-2; TRBD1 agrees at 7 bases. The TCR sequence derives from a human donor with multiple sclerosis. The CDR3 reads CASSTDRAWNTGELFF. DNA for the CDR3: TGTGCCAGCAGTACCGACAGGGCGTGGAACACCGGGGAGCTGTTTTTT.